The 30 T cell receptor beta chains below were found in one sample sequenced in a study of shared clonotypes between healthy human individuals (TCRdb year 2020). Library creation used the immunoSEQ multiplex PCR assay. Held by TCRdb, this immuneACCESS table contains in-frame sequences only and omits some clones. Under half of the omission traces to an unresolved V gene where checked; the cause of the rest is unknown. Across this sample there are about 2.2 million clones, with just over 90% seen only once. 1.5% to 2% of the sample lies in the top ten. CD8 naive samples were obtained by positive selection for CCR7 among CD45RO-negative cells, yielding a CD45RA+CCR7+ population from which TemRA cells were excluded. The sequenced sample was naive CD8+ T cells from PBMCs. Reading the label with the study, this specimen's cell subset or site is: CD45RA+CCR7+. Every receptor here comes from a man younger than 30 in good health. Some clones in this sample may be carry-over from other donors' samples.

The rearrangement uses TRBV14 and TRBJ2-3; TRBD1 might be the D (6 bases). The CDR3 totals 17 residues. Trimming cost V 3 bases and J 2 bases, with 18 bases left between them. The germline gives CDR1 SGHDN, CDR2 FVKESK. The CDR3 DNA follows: TGTGCCAGCAGCCATGCGCACAGGGAGTACAACACAGATACGCAGTATTTT. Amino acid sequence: CASSHAHREYNTDTQYF. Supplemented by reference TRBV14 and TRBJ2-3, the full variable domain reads EAGVTQFPSHSVIEKGQTVTLRCDPISGHDNLYWYRRVMGKEIKFLLHFVKESKQDESGMPNNRFLAERTGGTYSTLKVQPAELEDSGVYFCASSHAHREYNTDTQYFGPGTRLTVL.

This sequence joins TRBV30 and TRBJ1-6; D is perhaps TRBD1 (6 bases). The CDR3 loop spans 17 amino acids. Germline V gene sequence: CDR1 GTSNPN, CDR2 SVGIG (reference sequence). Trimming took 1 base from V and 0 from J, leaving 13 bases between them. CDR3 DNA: TGTGCCTGGAGTGGTAGACAGGTCAGCTCCTATAATTCACCCCTCCACTTT. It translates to CAWSGRQVSSYNSPLHF.

The CDR3 sequence is CASSYQGETQYF. The CDR3 coding sequence is TGTGCCAGCAGCTACCAGGGGGAGACCCAGTACTTC. V usage is TRBV13 and J usage is TRBJ2-5; D may be TRBD1 (6 bases). V lost 4 bases and J 5 bases, leaving 8 bases between the germline ends. Per germline, CDR1 PRHDT and CDR2 FYEKMQ (reference sequence). The CDR3 is made up of 12 amino acids.

In nucleotides, the CDR3 is TGTGCCAGCAGTTACTCGAACGACAATGAGCAGTTCTTC. Protein: CASSYSNDNEQFF. The rearrangement links TRBV6-6 to TRBJ2-1; no definite D call. V was trimmed by 0 bases and J by 5 bases, leaving 5 bases between them. The length of the CDR3 is 13 residues. Per germline, CDR1 MNHNY and CDR2 SVGAGI (reference sequence).

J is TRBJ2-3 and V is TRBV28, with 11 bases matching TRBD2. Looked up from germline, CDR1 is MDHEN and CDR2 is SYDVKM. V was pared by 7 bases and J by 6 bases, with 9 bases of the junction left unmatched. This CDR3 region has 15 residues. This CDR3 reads CASNGKGLADDTQYF. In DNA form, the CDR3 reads TGTGCCAGCAACGGTAAGGGACTAGCGGACGATACGCAGTATTTT.

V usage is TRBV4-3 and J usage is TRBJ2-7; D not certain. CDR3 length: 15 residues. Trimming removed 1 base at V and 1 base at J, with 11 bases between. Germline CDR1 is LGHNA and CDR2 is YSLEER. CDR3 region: CASSQAAEWSYEQYF. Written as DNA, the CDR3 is TGCGCCAGCAGCCAAGCGGCGGAGTGGTCCTACGAGCAGTACTTC.

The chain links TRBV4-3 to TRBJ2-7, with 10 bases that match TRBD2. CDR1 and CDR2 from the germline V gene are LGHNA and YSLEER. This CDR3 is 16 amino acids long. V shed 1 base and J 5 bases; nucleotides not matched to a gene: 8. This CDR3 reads CASSQGSLAGFNEQYF. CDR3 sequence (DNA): TGCGCCAGCAGCCAAGGTTCACTAGCGGGATTCAACGAGCAGTACTTC.

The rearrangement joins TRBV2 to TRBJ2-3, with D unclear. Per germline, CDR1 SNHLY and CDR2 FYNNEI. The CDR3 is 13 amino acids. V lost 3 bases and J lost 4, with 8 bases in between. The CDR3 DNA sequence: TGTGCCAGCAGTGAGTCAAGAGCAGATACGCAGTATTTT. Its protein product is CASSESRADTQYF. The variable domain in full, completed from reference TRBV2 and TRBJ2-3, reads EPEVTQTPSHQVTQMGQEVILRCVPISNHLYFYWYRQILGQKVEFLVSFYNNEISEKSEIFDDQFSVERPDGSNFTLKIRSTKLEDSAMYFCASSESRADTQYFGPGTRLTVL.

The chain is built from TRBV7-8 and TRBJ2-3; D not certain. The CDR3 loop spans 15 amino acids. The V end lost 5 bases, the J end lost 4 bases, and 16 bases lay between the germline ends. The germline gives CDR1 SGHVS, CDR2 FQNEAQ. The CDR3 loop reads CASSPAPREPDTQYF. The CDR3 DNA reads TGTGCCAGCAGCCCCGCGCCTCGCGAGCCAGATACGCAGTATTTT.

This chain's CDR3 is CATSRLRPNLDEQYF. Written as DNA, the CDR3 is TGTGCCACCAGCAGGCTAAGACCGAACCTAGATGAGCAGTACTTC. The rearrangement joins TRBV15 to TRBJ2-7; D uncertain. CDR1 and CDR2 from the germline V gene are LNHNV and YYDKDF (reference sequence). V was clipped by 3 bases and J by 7 bases, with 19 bases between them. The length of the CDR3 is 15 residues.

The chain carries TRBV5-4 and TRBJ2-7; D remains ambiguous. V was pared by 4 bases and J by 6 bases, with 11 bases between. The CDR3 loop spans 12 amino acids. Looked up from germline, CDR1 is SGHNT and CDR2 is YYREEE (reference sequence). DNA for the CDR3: TGTGCCAGCAGCACTCAGGAAGGCGAGCAGTACTTC. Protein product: CASSTQEGEQYF.

The CDR3 reads CASSVASGTGLRSSGANVLTF. Written as DNA, the CDR3 is TGTGCCAGCAGCGTAGCCTCCGGGACAGGCCTTCGGAGCTCTGGGGCCAACGTCCTGACTTTC. The chain is built from TRBV9 and TRBJ2-6; 8 nucleotides align to TRBD1. Germline CDR1 is SGDLS and CDR2 is YYNGEE. V gave up 0 bases and J gave up 0 bases; unmatched junction bases: 14. The CDR3 loop spans 21 amino acids.

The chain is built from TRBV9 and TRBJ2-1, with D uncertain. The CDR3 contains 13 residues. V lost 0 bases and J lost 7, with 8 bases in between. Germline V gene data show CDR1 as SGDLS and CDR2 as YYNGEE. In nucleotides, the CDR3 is TGTGCCAGCAGCGTAGACGTAAGGAATGAGCAGTTCTTC. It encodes CASSVDVRNEQFF.

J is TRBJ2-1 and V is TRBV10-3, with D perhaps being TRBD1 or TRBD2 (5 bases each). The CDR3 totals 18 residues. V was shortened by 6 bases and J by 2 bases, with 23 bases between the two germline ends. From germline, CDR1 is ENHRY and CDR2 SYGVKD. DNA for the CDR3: TGTGCCATCAGGAACCGCGAAACCGGGACCCTTACCTACAATGAGCAGTTCTTC. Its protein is CAIRNRETGTLTYNEQFF.

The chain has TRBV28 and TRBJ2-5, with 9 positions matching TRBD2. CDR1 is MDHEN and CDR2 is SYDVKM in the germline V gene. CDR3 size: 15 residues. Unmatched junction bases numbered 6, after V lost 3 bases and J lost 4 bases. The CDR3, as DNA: TGTGCCAGCAGTTTTTGGCGGGAGGGTGGAGAGACCCAGTACTTC. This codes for CASSFWREGGETQYF.

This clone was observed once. CDR3 DNA sequence: TGTGCTAGTGGTTTGGTACACCGGGGGGGTTACGGTGAGCAGTTCTTC. Protein product: CASGLVHRGGYGEQFF. This chain joins TRBV12-5 and TRBJ2-1, with 8 bases aligning to TRBD2. The junction had 10 bases not matched to a gene; V was cut back by 0 bases and J by 9 bases. CDR1 and CDR2 (germline): LGHNT, FRNRAP. The CDR3 spans 16 residues.

CDR3 region: CASSSDMASVPYEQYF. In nucleotides, the CDR3 is TGTGCCAGCAGTTCTGATATGGCTAGCGTTCCCTACGAGCAGTACTTC. The rearrangement uses TRBV27 and TRBJ2-7; D is possibly TRBD2 (6 bases). Germline lookup yields CDR1 MNHEY and CDR2 SMNVEV (reference sequence). V dropped 4 bases and J dropped 2 bases, with 18 bases sitting between them. The CDR3 sequence is 16 residues long.

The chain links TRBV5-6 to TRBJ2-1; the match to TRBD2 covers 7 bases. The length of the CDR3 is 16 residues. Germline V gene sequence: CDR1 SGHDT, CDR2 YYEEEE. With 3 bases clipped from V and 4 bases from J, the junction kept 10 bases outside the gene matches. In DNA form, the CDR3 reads TGTGCCAGCAGCTATGGGGAGGGCCTACGGTACAATGAGCAGTTCTTC. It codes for CASSYGEGLRYNEQFF.

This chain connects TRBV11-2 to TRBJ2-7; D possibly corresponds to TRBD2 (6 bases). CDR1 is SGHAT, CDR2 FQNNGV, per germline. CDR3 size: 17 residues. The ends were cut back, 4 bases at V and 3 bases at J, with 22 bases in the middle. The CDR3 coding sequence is TGTGCCAGCAGCTCTCGCGGGGTAGGGAGGCACTACTACGAGCAGTACTTC. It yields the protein CASSSRGVGRHYYEQYF.

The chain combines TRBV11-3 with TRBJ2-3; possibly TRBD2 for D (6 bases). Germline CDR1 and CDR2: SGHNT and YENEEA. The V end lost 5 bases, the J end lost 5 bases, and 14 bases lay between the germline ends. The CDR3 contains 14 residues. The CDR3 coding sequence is TGTGCCAGCAGCCCGTGGAGGGCCGAAGATACGCAGTATTTT. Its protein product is CASSPWRAEDTQYF.

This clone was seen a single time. CDR3 nucleotides: TGTGCCAGTACTTCCCCGGCCGGGACGGATGATGAAAAACTGTTTTTT. This sequence encodes CASTSPAGTDDEKLFF. V gene TRBV19 combines with J gene TRBJ1-4; possibly TRBD1 for D (5 bases). V was cut by 7 bases and J by 6 bases, with 21 bases left in between. There are 16 residues in the CDR3. Germline-derived CDR1 and CDR2 are LNHDA and SQIVND (reference sequence).

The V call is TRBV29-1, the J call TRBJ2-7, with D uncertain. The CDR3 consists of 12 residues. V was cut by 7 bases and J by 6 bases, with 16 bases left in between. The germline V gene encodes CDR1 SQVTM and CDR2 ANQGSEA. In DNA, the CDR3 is TGCAGCGCTGGAGCCGGCCCTTTCGAGCAGTACTTC. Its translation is CSAGAGPFEQYF.

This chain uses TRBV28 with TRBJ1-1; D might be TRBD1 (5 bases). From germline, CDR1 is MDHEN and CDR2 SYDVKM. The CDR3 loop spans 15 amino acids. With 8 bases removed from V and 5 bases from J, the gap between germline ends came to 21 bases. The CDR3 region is CASPPGEGWLTEAFF. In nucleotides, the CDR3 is TGTGCCAGCCCCCCCGGTGAGGGGTGGTTGACTGAAGCTTTCTTT.

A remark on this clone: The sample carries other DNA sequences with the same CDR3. The CDR3 is CASSLGLAGNNEQFF. The DNA of the CDR3 is TGCGCCAGCAGCCTGGGGCTAGCGGGAAACAATGAGCAGTTCTTC. V usage is TRBV5-1 and J usage is TRBJ2-1, with 9 bases fitting TRBD2. The CDR3 totals 15 residues. Per the germline V gene, CDR1 is SGHRS and CDR2 is YFSETQ. Trimming at V came to 4 bases and at J to 5 bases, leaving 7 bases not matched to a gene.

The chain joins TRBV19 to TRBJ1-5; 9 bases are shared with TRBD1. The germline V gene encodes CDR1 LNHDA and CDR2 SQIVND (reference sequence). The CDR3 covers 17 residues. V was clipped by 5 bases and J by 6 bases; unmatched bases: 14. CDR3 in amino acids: CASSPSLTGQGFQPQHF. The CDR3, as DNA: TGTGCCAGTAGTCCAAGCCTCACGGGACAGGGCTTTCAGCCCCAGCATTTT.

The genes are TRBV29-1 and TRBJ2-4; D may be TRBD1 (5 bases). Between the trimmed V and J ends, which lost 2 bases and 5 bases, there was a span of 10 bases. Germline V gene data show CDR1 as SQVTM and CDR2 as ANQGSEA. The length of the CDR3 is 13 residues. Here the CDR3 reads CSVESGAENIQYF. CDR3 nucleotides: TGCAGCGTTGAATCTGGGGCGGAAAACATTCAGTACTTC.

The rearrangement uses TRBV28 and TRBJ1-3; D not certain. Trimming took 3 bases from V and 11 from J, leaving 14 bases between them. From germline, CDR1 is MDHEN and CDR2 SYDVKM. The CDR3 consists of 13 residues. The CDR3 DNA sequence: TGTGCCAGCAGTTTCACCCCAGCCGCGGCCATATATTTT. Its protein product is CASSFTPAAAIYF.

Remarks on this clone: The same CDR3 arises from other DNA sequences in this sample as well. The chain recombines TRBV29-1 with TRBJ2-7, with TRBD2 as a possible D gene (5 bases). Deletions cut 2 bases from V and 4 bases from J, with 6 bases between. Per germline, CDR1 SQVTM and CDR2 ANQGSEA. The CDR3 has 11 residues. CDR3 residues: CSVESGYEQYF. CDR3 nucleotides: TGCAGCGTTGAAAGCGGATACGAGCAGTACTTC.

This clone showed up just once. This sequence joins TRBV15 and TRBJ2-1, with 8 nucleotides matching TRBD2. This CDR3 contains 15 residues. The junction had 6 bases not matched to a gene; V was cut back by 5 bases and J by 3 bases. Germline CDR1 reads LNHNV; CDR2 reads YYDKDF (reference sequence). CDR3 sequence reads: CATSQGAGDYNEQFF. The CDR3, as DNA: TGTGCCACCAGCCAGGGAGCGGGGGACTACAATGAGCAGTTCTTC.

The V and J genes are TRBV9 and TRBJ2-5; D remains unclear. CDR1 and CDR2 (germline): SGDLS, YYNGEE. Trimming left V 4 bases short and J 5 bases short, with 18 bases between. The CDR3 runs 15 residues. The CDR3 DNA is TGTGCCAGCAGCTCCCGCGCCCTGGTAGGGGAGACCCAGTACTTC. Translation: CASSSRALVGETQYF.